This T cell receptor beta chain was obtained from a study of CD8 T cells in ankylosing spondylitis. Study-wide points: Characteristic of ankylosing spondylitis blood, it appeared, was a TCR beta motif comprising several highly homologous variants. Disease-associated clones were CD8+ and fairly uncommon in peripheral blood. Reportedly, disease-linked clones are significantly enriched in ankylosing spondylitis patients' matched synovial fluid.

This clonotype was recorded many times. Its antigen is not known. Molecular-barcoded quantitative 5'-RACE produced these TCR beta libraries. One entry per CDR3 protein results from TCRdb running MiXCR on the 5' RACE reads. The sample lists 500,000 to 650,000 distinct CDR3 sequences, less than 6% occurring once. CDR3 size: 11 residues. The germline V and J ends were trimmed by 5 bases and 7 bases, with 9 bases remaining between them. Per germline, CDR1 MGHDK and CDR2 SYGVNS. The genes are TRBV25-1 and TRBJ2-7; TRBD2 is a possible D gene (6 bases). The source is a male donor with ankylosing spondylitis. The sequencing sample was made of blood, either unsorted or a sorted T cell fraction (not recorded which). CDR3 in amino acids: CASSRRGEQYF. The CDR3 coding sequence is TGTGCCAGCAGTAGACGGGGGGAGCAGTACTTC.